A selection of T cell receptor beta chains follows, all from one sample in a study of T cell repertoires in cytomegalovirus infection. TCRdb ran MiXCR on the reads and lists one entry per CDR3 protein. The sample has approximately 500,000 distinct CDR3 sequences; around 35% are singletons. No antigen is known for these receptors. This specimen consisted of cultured PBMCs, obtained from culture after CMV antigen stimulation. The receptors come from a human donor in good health (CMV status not recorded). Some clones in this sample may be carry-over from other donors' samples. Each CDR3 is given with its conserved first and last residue. The D gene is left open where the match is weak. Size is omitted from some rows. Given values are once, few, many or a class for expanded clones.

D | J | V | size | DNA | CDR3
- | TRBJ1-1 | TRBV6-1 | - | TGTGCCAGCAGTGAAAGACATCAGAACACTGAAGCTTTCTTT | CASSERHQNTEAFF
TRBD2 | TRBJ2-1 | TRBV7-2 | - | TGTGCCAGCAGCTTATGGGGGGCTAGCGGGAGGAATGAGCAGTTCTTC | CASSLWGASGRNEQFF
- | TRBJ2-3 | TRBV12-3/TRBV12-4 | few | TGTGCCAGCAGTTTACCCCTAGGGGCAGATACGCAGTATTTT | CASSLPLGADTQYF
TRBD2 | TRBJ2-1 | TRBV6-2/TRBV6-3 | - | TGTGCCAGCAGTTACTTAGCGGGAGGGCCCAATGAGCAGTTCTTC | CASSYLAGGPNEQFF
- | TRBJ2-1 | TRBV19 | - | TGTGCCACCATGGGTGGCAATGAGCAGTTCTTC | CATMGGNEQFF
- | TRBJ2-1 | TRBV2 | few | TGTGCCAGCACGGCGGGACACTCCTACAATGAGCAGTTCTTC | CASTAGHSYNEQFF
- | TRBJ2-1 | TRBV6-2/TRBV6-3 | - | TGTGCCAGCAGTTTGGATGGGGGTCAGTTCTTC | CASSLDGGQFF
TRBD1 | TRBJ2-3 | TRBV5-4 | - | TGTGCCAGCAGCAAAGGACAGGGGGCATGGACAGATACGCAGTATTTT | CASSKGQGAWTDTQYF
- | TRBJ2-7 | TRBV12-3/TRBV12-4 | few | TGTGCCAGCACCGACCGGGGACCCTACGAGCAGTACTTC | CASTDRGPYEQYF
- | TRBJ2-6 | TRBV10-3 | few | TGTGCCATCAGTGCTCTGACTGGGGCCAACGTCCTGACTTTC | CAISALTGANVLTF
TRBD2 | TRBJ2-1 | TRBV7-9 | few | TGTGCCAGCAGCTTGGGCGGGAGGGTACACAATGAGCAGTTCTTC | CASSLGGRVHNEQFF
TRBD1 | TRBJ1-5 | TRBV10-3 | - | TGTGCCATCAGTTCGCCCGGGGCAGGGGGCGGTCAGCCCCAGCATTTT | CAISSPGAGGGQPQHF
- | TRBJ1-5 | TRBV19 | few | TGTGCCAGTAGTATATGGGGACAAGGGAACAATCAGCCCCAGCATTTT | CASSIWGQGNNQPQHF
- | TRBJ1-1 | TRBV7-8 | - | TGTGCCAGCAGCTTATTGGAAGGCAGTCGGTCTGAAGCTTTCTTT | CASSLLEGSRSEAFF
- | TRBJ2-3 | TRBV28 | once | TGTGCCAGCAGCACGGCGTCAGATACGCAGTATTTT | CASSTASDTQYF
- | TRBJ2-4 | TRBV4-3 | few | TGCGCCAGCAGCCAAGAAAACTTTAGAAGAGACATTCAGTACTTC | CASSQENFRRDIQYF
- | TRBJ2-7 | TRBV15 | few | TGTGCCACCAGCAGAGATCAGAGGCAGGGCATCCACGAGCAGTACTTC | CATSRDQRQGIHEQYF
- | TRBJ2-1 | TRBV19 | - | TGTGCCTGCTCCGAGGGGCCCTCCTACAATGAGCAGTTCTTC | CACSEGPSYNEQFF
TRBD2 | TRBJ2-3 | TRBV11-3 | - | TGTGCCAGCAGCTTTAGCGGGAGCAAAACAGATACGCAGTATTTT | CASSFSGSKTDTQYF
- | TRBJ1-5 | TRBV19 | - | TGTGCCAGTAGTATTATCAGGTTTAGAAGGGTCGACGGTTTTAGCAATCAGCCCCAGCATTTT | CASSIIRFRRVDGFSNQPQHF
- | TRBJ2-5 | TRBV9 | once | TGTGCCAGCAGCGTAGGAAGGTTTAATTGGCAAGAGACCCAGTACTTC | CASSVGRFNWQETQYF
TRBD1 | TRBJ2-6 | TRBV7-4 | few | TGTGCCAGCACCAGGACAGGGGGATACTCTGGGGCCAACGTCCTGACTTTC | CASTRTGGYSGANVLTF
- | TRBJ2-5 | TRBV28 | - | TGTGCCAGCAGTTCGTTCGGCCAAGGGGGGACCCAGTACTTC | CASSSFGQGGTQYF
- | TRBJ1-1 | TRBV7-2 | many | TGTGCCAGCAGTATCGTAGGGACAACCAACACTGAAGCTTTCTTT | CASSIVGTTNTEAFF
- | TRBJ1-1 | TRBV12-3/TRBV12-4 | few | TGTGCCACCCAGTCCGGGGGCCGAGTCACTGAAGCTTTCTTT | CATQSGGRVTEAFF
- | TRBJ2-5 | TRBV20-1 | - | TGCAGTGCTAGCCGACAGAGGAGGCAGGAGACCCAGTACTTC | CSASRQRRQETQYF
- | TRBJ1-2 | TRBV4-3 | - | TGCGCCAGCAGCCAAGCGGCCGGCTATGGCTACACCTTC | CASSQAAGYGYTF
- | TRBJ1-3 | TRBV6-6 | - | TGTGCCAGCAAGGACAGTGGGACTGGAAACACCATATATTTT | CASKDSGTGNTIYF
- | TRBJ2-1 | TRBV7-2 | many | TGTGCCAGCAGCCCCAGGGGCGTTGGTTGGGATGAGCAGTTCTTC | CASSPRGVGWDEQFF
- | TRBJ2-2 | TRBV15 | - | TGTGCCACCAGCATCAGGTTCACCGGGGAGCTGTTTTTT | CATSIRFTGELFF
- | TRBJ1-1 | TRBV10-3 | - | TGTGCCATCAGTGAGCGAAGTGAAGCTTTCTTT | CAISERSEAFF
- | TRBJ1-5 | TRBV19 | - | TGTGCCAGTAGTATAGTGAGCGACAGTTACAATCAGCCCCAGCATTTT | CASSIVSDSYNQPQHF
- | TRBJ1-6 | TRBV12-5 | once | TGTGCTAGTGGTTTGGTGCAGCCCGCCGCAAATTCACCCCTCCACTTT | CASGLVQPAANSPLHF
- | TRBJ1-4 | TRBV18 | - | TGTGCCAGCTCACCACAAGAGGGGAGAAATGAAAAACTGTTTTTT | CASSPQEGRNEKLFF
- | TRBJ2-7 | TRBV12-3/TRBV12-4 | - | TGTGCCAGCAGTTTAGCGGGGGAGGCTAAAAGTGAGCAGTACTTC | CASSLAGEAKSEQYF
- | TRBJ1-2 | TRBV2 | - | TGTGCCAGCAGTGATGGTCAGGGGTGGAACTATGGCTACACCTTC | CASSDGQGWNYGYTF
- | TRBJ2-1 | TRBV7-2 | - | TGTGCCAGCAGCGTGCTCGGGACTCACAATGAGCAGTTCTTC | CASSVLGTHNEQFF
TRBD2 | TRBJ2-5 | TRBV7-2 | many | TGTGCCAGCAGCTTATTCGTTCGCGGGAGGCAAGAGACCCAGTACTTC | CASSLFVRGRQETQYF
TRBD1 | TRBJ2-2 | TRBV11-2 | - | TGTGCCAGCAGCCCAGCTACAGGGGGAAGTGCCGGGGAGCTGTTTTTT | CASSPATGGSAGELFF
- | TRBJ2-3 | TRBV5-4 | - | TGTGCCAGCAGCCATTCAGGGCGCTCGACTGTCACAGATACGCAGTATTTT | CASSHSGRSTVTDTQYF
TRBD2 | TRBJ2-1 | TRBV7-2 | - | TGTGCCAGCAGCTTAGCGCTAGCGGGAGTTGAGCAGTTCTTC | CASSLALAGVEQFF
TRBD1 | TRBJ1-1 | TRBV12-3/TRBV12-4 | few | TGTGCCAGCAGTTTCCGCCCGACAGGGGCAACTCCTGAAGCTTTCTTT | CASSFRPTGATPEAFF
- | TRBJ2-1 | TRBV5-1 | few | TGCGCCAGCAGCCCCGAGGGGGGGGCAACCTACAATGAGCAGTTCTTC | CASSPEGGATYNEQFF
- | TRBJ2-1 | TRBV4-3 | - | TGCGCCAGCAGCCCCCAACTTAGAAATGAGCAGTTCTTC | CASSPQLRNEQFF